The rows below give T cell receptor beta chains drawn from one sample of a study of blood T cell repertoires in COVID-19. Assay used: immunoSEQ multiplex PCR; TCRdb lists only in-frame clones, some missing. The table lists about 170,000 clones, about 86% of them singletons, with approximately 7% in the top ten. Sequencing was performed on peripheral blood. These receptors all come from a man between 45 and 60 years old with active or convalescent COVID-19. Each CDR3 is given with its conserved first and last residue.

V gene	J gene	CDR3 protein
TRBV19	TRBJ1-1	CASSIRRQANTEAFF
TRBV4-3	TRBJ1-2	CASSLGTGVGYTF
TRBV20-1	TRBJ1-2	CSASHPLGVSQGQTYGYTF
TRBV5-6	TRBJ1-5	CASSATTGGDSQPQHF
TRBV24-1	TRBJ1-2	CATSDFGGGGYTF
TRBV6-1	TRBJ1-1	CASSSPGTGVTEAFF
TRBV4-1	TRBJ1-1	CASSHLFGGATTEAFF
TRBV7-2	TRBJ1-2	CASRPTGTGSGYTF
TRBV5-1	TRBJ2-2	CASSPGTTTNTGELFF
TRBV28	TRBJ2-7	CASSLPRSYEQYF
TRBV7-9	TRBJ2-7	CASSPHLWQGHEQYF
TRBV6-5	TRBJ1-2	CATAHRGNGYTF
TRBV28	TRBJ1-5	CASSSPDSSNQPQHF
TRBV28	TRBJ1-4	CASSLRDRVGEKLFF
TRBV7-8	TRBJ2-2	CASSFLARGRRSNTGELFF
TRBV30	TRBJ1-1	CAWLPGRLNTEAFF
TRBV5-1	TRBJ1-2	CASSLDAGTYGYTF
TRBV19	TRBJ2-7	CASSAPQQGIYEQYF
TRBV4-3	TRBJ2-2	CASSQGLAGGGTGELFF
TRBV7-2	TRBJ2-2	CASSWPGSGGNTGELFF
TRBV4-2	TRBJ2-3	CASSPLFAERTDTQYF
TRBV18	TRBJ2-2	CASGIGGVNTGELFF
TRBV9	TRBJ2-3	CASSAEGGQVDTQYF